What follows are 6 T cell receptor beta chains derived from one specimen sequenced in a study of blood T cell repertoires in COVID-19. The assay was immunoSEQ multiplex PCR, and TCRdb's table has in-frame clones only and misses some. The sample holds roughly 280,000 clones, 75% to 90% seen once. The material sequenced was peripheral blood. These receptors were obtained from a man in his 60s who had recovered from COVID-19.

CDR3 nucleotide sequence: TGTGCCATCAGAACGGGAGTCTTCCAAGAGACCCAGTACTTC. Protein: CAIRTGVFQETQYF. The chain uses TRBV10-3 and TRBJ2-5; TRBD2 might be the D (6 bases). Trimming took 6 bases from V and 1 from J, leaving 12 bases between them. This CDR3 is 14 amino acids long. The germline gives CDR1 ENHRY, CDR2 SYGVKD.

V is TRBV19 and J is TRBJ2-1, with 15 bases aligning to TRBD2. The CDR3 totals 15 residues. Germline V lookup: CDR1 LNHDA, CDR2 SQIVND (reference sequence). With 10 bases clipped from V and 8 bases from J, the junction kept 9 bases outside the gene matches. CDR3 in amino acids: CATQGLAGGGYEQFF. The CDR3 nucleotides are TGTGCCACCCAGGGACTAGCGGGAGGAGGGTATGAGCAGTTCTTC.

The V gene is TRBV5-1, the J gene TRBJ2-3; D gene uncertain. This CDR3 comprises 13 residues. The germline CDR1 and CDR2 sequences are SGHRS and YFSETQ. Trimming removed 4 bases from V and 4 bases from J, with 10 bases in between. The CDR3 loop is CASSRPGSDTQYF. The CDR3 nucleotides read TGCGCCAGCAGCCGGCCGGGTTCAGATACGCAGTATTTT.

The gene calls are TRBV5-6 and TRBJ1-5; D unresolved. CDR3 length: 13 residues. CDR1 is SGHDT, CDR2 YYEEEE, per germline. The germline V and J ends were trimmed by 0 bases and 5 bases, with 6 bases remaining between them. The CDR3 region has the DNA TGTGCCAGCAGCTTGGGGCAACATCAGCCCCAGCATTTT. This translates into CASSLGQHQPQHF.

The rearrangement uses TRBV11-2 and TRBJ1-2; D is uncertain. Trimming removed 1 base from V and 2 bases from J, with 8 bases in between. The germline V gene encodes CDR1 SGHAT and CDR2 FQNNGV. The CDR3 contains 14 residues. The CDR3 DNA sequence: TGTGCCAGCAGCTTAGGCCAGTCGAACTATGGCTACACCTTC. Amino acids: CASSLGQSNYGYTF.

The chain recombines TRBV10-1 with TRBJ2-5, with TRBD1 identical over 7 bases. The CDR3 has 13 residues. Trimming took 9 bases from V and 4 from J; bases not matched to a gene: 8. CDR1 and CDR2 from the germline V gene are WNHNN and SYGVQD (reference sequence). CDR3 in amino acids: CARTTGVRETQYF. The CDR3 nucleotides are TGCGCCAGGACTACAGGGGTGAGAGAGACCCAGTACTTC.